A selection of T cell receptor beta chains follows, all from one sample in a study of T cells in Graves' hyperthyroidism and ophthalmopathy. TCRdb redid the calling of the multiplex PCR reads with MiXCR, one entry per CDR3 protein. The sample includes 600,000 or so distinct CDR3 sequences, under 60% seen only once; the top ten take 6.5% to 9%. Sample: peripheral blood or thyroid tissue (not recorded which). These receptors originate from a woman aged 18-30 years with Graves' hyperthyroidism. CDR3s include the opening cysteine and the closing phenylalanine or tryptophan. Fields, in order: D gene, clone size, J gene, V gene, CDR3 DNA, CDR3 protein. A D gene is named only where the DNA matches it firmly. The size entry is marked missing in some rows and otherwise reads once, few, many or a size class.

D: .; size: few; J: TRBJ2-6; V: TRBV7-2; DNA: TGTGCCAGCAGCTTACGCCGAATAGGGGCCAACGTCCTGACTTTC; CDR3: CASSLRRIGANVLTF
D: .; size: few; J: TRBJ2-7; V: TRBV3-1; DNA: TGTGCCAGCAGCCAAGAGTCGTACGAGCAGTACTTC; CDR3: CASSQESYEQYF
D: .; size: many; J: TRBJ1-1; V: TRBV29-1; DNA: TGCAGCGTTGGACAGAGCATGAACACTGAAGCTTTCTTT; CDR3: CSVGQSMNTEAFF
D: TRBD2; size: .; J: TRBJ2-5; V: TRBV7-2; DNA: TGTGCCAGCAGGGTCGGAAAGGGTAGCGGGAGCAAGACCCAGTACTTC; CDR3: CASRVGKGSGSKTQYF
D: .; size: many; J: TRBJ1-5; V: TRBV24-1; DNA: TGTGCCACCAGTGATTCAGGGTGGCCCCAGCATTTT; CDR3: CATSDSGWPQHF
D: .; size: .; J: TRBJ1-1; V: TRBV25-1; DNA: TGTGCCAGCAGTTACTCCGCCGGGACTGAAGCTTTCTTT; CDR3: CASSYSAGTEAFF
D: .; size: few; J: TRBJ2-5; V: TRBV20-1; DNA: TGCAGTGCCCAATCTGCGGAGCTGGGGGAGACCCAGTACTTC; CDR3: CSAQSAELGETQYF
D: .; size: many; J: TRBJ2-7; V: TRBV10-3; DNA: TGTGCCATCAGTGGCCGGGACCCGACGGAGGACGAGCAGTACTTC; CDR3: CAISGRDPTEDEQYF
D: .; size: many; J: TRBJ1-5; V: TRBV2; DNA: TGTGCCAGCAGTGCTTCAGGTTCTGCCCAGCATTTT; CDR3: CASSASGSAQHF
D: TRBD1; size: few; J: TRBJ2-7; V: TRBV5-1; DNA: TGCGCCAGCAGCTTAGGAGGGACAGGGTACGATTACTACGAGCAGTACTTC; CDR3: CASSLGGTGYDYYEQYF
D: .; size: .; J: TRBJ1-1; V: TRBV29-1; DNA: TGCAGCGTTGTTTTGGCTGCTGAAGCTTTCTTT; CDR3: CSVVLAAEAFF
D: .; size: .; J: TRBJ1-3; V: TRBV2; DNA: TGTGCCAGCAGTGACTCGATGGGCTCTGGAGACACCATATATTTT; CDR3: CASSDSMGSGDTIYF
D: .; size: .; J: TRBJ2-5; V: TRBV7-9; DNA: TGTGCCAGCAGTTTTCTCGCAGGGTTGGGGGAAGAGACCCAGTACTTC; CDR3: CASSFLAGLGEETQYF
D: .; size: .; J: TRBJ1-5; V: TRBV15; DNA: TGTGCCACCAGCAGAGTGGGACCCCAGCATTTT; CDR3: CATSRVGPQHF
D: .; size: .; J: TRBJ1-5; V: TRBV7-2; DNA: TGTGCCAGCAGCCAAGCTACCGGTGGCAATCAGCCCCAGCATTTT; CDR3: CASSQATGGNQPQHF
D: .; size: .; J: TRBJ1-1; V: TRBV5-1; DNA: TGCGCCAGCAGCGCCGGACAGTTCTCAATGAACACTGAAGCTTTCTTT; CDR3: CASSAGQFSMNTEAFF
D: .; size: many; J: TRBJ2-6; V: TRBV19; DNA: TGTGCCAGTAGGGCTTTGGGGGCCAACGTCCTGACTTTC; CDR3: CASRALGANVLTF
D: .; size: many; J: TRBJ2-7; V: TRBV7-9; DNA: TGTGCCAGCAGCTTACCGGGAGAGTCCTACGAGCAGTACTTC; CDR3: CASSLPGESYEQYF
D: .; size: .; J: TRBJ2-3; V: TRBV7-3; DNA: TGTGCCAGCAACCCCCCCGGGACTCGCACAGATACGCAGTATTTT; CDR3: CASNPPGTRTDTQYF
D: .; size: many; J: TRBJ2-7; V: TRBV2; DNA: TGTGCCAGCAGTAGGACAGAGGCCTCCTACGAGCAGTACTTC; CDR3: CASSRTEASYEQYF
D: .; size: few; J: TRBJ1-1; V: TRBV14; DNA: TGTGCCAGCAGCCAAGATTGGACTAACACTGAAGCTTTCTTT; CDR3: CASSQDWTNTEAFF
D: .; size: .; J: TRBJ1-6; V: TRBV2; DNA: TGTGCCAGCAGTGAATGGGACTCACGCTGGAATTCACCCCTCCACTTT; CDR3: CASSEWDSRWNSPLHF
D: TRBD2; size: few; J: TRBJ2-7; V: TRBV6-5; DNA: TGTGCCAGCAGTCAAGGACTAGGAGGGTACTACGAGCAGTACTTC; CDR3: CASSQGLGGYYEQYF
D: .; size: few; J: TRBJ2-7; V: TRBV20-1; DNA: TGCAGTGCTCATCAAGGCCCAGGGGAAAACGAGCAGTACTTC; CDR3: CSAHQGPGENEQYF
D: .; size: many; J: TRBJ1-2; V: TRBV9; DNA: TGTGCCAGCAGCGCGCCGACAGCTTACTATGGCTACACCTTC; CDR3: CASSAPTAYYGYTF
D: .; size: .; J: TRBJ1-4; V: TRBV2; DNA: TGTGCCAGCGGGGGTAAACTGTTTTTT; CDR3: CASGGKLFF
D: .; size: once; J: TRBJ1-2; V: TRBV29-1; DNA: TGCAGTGGTACAACAGGGACCTATGGCTACACCTTC; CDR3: CSGTTGTYGYTF
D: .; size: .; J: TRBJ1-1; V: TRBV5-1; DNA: TGCGCCAGCAGCAGGGAAGGTCCCAGGAGAACTGAAGCTTTCTTT; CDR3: CASSREGPRRTEAFF
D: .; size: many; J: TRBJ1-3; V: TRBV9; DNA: TGTGCCAGCAGCGTAGGCAGTCGCTCTGGAAACACCATATATTTT; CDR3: CASSVGSRSGNTIYF
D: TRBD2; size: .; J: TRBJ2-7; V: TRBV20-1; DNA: TGCAGTGCTAGCGGGGGGACTAGCGTCTCCGAGCAGTACTTC; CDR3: CSASGGTSVSEQYF
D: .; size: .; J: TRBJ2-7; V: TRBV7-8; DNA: TGTGCCAGCAGCCACGGGGGAGCCTACGAGCAGTACTTC; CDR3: CASSHGGAYEQYF
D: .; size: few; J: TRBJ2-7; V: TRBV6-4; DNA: TGTGCCGGCACCGACAGTTACGAGCAGTACTTC; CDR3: CAGTDSYEQYF
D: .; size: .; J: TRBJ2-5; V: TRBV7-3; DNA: TGCGCCAGCAGCCGAATACGGGACCACCAAGAGACCCAGTACTTC; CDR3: CASSRIRDHQETQYF
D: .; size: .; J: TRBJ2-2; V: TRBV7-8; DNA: TGTGCCAGCAGCTTAAAGGGCACCGGGGAGCTGTTTTTT; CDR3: CASSLKGTGELFF
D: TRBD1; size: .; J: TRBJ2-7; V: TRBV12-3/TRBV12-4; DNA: TGTGCCAGCAGTTCTATCAGGGACAGTGCCTACGAGCAGTACTTC; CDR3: CASSSIRDSAYEQYF
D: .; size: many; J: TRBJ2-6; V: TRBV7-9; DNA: TGTGCCAGCAGCTTTGTGGCCAACGTCCTGACTTTC; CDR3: CASSFVANVLTF
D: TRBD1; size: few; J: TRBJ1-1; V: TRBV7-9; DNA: TGTGCCAGCAGAAGAACGGGACAGGGCCCGACCACTGAAGCTTTCTTT; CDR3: CASRRTGQGPTTEAFF
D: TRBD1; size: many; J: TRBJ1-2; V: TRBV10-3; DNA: TGTGCCATCAGTGTTCAGGGGGCGCAGAATGGCTACACCTTC; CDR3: CAISVQGAQNGYTF
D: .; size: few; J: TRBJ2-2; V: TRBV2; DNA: TGTGCCAGCACCGCGGGGACCGGTGGTGGGGAGCTGTTTTTT; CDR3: CASTAGTGGGELFF
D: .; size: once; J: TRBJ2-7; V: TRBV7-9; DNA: TGTGCCAGCAGCTTAAACAGGGAAGTGTGGTACGAGCAGTACTTC; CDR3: CASSLNREVWYEQYF
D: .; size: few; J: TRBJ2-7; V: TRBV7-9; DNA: TGTGCCAGCAGTAACACAGGATACTACGAGCAGTACTTC; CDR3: CASSNTGYYEQYF
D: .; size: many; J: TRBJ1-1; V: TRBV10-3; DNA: TGTGCCATCAGTGGTGAGAGGGACACTGAAGCTTTCTTT; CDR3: CAISGERDTEAFF
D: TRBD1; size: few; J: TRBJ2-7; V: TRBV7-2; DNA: TGTGCCAGCAGCCCTCAGGACAGGGCGGACGAGCAGTACTTC; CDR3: CASSPQDRADEQYF
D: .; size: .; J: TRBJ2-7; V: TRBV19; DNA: TGTGCCACCTCCGAGGGGGGGAGCTACGAGCAGTACTTC; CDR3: CATSEGGSYEQYF